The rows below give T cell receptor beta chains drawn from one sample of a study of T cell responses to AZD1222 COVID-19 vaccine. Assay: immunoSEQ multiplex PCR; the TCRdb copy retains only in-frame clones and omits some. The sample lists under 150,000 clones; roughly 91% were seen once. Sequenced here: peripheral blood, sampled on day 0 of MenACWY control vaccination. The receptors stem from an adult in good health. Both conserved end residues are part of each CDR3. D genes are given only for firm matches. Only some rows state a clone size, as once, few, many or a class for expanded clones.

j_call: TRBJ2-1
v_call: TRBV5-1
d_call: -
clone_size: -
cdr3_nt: TGCGCCAGCAGCACCTGGACAGCCGACAACAATGAGCAGTTCTTC
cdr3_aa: CASSTWTADNNEQFF

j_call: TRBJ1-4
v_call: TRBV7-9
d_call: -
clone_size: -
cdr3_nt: TGTGCCAGCAGCTTAGACCTAACTAATGAAAAACTGTTTTTT
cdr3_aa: CASSLDLTNEKLFF

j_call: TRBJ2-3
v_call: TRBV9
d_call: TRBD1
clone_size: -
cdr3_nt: TGTGCCAGCAGCGTAGGGGGACAGGGGGCCACAGATACGCAGTATTTT
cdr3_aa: CASSVGGQGATDTQYF

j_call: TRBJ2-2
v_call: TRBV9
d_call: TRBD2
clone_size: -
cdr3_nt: TGTGCCAGCAGCGTAGTGGCTAGCGGGAGAAAGGCCACCGGGGAGCTGTTTTTT
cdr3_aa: CASSVVASGRKATGELFF

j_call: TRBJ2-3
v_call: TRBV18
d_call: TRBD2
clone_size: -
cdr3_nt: TGTGCCAGCTCACTACGGACTAGCGGTAGCACAGATACGCAGTATTTT
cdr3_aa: CASSLRTSGSTDTQYF

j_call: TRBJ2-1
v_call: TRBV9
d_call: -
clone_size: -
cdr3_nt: TGTGCCAGCAGCGTAGGCCTGAATGAGCAGTTCTTC
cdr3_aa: CASSVGLNEQFF

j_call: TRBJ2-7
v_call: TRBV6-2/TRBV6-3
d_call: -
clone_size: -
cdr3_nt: TGTGCCAGCAGTTACCAGGCAGGGAGCTCCTACGAGCAGTACTTC
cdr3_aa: CASSYQAGSSYEQYF

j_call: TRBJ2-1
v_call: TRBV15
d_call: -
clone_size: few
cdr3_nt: TGTGCCACCAGCAGAGATCTTCCCCTAGAAGCAGGATACAATGAGCAGTTCTTC
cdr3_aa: CATSRDLPLEAGYNEQFF

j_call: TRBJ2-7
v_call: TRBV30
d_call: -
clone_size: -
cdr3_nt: TGTGCCTGGAGTGTAATGGGAACAGCCCTGTACGAGCAGTACTTC
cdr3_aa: CAWSVMGTALYEQYF

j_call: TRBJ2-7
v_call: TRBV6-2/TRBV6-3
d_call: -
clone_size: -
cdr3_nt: TGTGCCAGCAGTCGGGACACCTTGGGGGAGCAGTACTTC
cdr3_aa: CASSRDTLGEQYF

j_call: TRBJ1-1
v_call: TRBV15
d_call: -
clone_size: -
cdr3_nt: TGTGCCACCCAAAGCCAGGACCCCAACACTGAAGCTTTCTTT
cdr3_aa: CATQSQDPNTEAFF

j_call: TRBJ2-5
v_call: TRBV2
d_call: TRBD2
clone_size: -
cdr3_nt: TGTGCCAGCAGTGAGGGACTAGCGGGAACCCAGTACTTC
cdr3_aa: CASSEGLAGTQYF

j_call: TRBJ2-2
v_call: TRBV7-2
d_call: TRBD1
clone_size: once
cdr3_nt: TGTGCCAGCAGCAACTATCCGGGACAGGGAAAGGACACCGGGGAGCTGTTTTTT
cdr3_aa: CASSNYPGQGKDTGELFF

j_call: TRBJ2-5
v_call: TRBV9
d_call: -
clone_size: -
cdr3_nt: TGTGCCAGCAGCGTAAGCCAAGAGACCCAGTACTTC
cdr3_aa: CASSVSQETQYF

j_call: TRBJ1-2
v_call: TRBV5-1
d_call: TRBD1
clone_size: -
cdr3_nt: TGCGCCAGCAGTCCGACAGGGTCCTCTACCGGCTACACCTTC
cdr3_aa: CASSPTGSSTGYTF

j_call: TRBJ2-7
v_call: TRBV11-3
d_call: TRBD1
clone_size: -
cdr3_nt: TGTGCCAGCAGCGGCCGGGACAGGGCGGCCGAAACCCTATCCTACGAGCAGTACTTC
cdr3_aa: CASSGRDRAAETLSYEQYF

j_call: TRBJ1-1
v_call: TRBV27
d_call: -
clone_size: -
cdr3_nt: TGTGCCAGCAGCCAAGGAGGAACTGAAGCTTTCTTT
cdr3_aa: CASSQGGTEAFF

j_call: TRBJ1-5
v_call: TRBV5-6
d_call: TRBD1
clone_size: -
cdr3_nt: TGTGCCAGCAGCTTGTTGGGCAGGGGGGATCAGCCCCAGCATTTT
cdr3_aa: CASSLLGRGDQPQHF

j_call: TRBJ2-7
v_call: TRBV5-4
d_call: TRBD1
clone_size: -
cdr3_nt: TGTGCCAGCAGCTTAGACAGGGTGTACGAGCAGTACTTC
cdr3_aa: CASSLDRVYEQYF

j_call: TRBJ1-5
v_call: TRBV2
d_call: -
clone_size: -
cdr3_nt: TGTGCCAGCAAGGGCAGGGAGGAATTCCAGCCCCAGCATTTT
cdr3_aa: CASKGREEFQPQHF

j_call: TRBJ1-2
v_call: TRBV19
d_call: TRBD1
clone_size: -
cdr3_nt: TGTGCCAGTAGTTCGGACAGGCAGCTTTCCTATGGCTACACCTTC
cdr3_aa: CASSSDRQLSYGYTF

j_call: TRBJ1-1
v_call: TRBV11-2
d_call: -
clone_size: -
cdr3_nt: TGTGCCAGCAGCTTAGTTCTAGTGGGTACTGAAGCTTTCTTT
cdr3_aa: CASSLVLVGTEAFF

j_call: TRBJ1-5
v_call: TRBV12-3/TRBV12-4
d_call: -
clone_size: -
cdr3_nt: TGTGCCAGCAGGGACAGTTGGAATCAGCCCCAGCATTTT
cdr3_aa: CASRDSWNQPQHF

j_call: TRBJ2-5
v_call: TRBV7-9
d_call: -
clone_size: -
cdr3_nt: TGTGCCAGCAGCTCCGAGGCCCAGTACTTC
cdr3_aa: CASSSEAQYF

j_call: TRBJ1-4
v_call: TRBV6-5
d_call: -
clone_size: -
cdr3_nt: TGTGCCAGCAGTCCGAGACCCCTGAAACTGTTTTTT
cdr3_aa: CASSPRPLKLFF

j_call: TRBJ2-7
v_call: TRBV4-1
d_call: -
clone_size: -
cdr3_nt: TGCGCCAGCAGCCAAGGCCGGGACGAGCAGTACTTC
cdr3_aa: CASSQGRDEQYF

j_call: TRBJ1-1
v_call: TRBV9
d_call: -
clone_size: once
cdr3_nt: TGTGCCAGCAGTCCCGAGAACACTGAAGCTTTCTTT
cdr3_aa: CASSPENTEAFF

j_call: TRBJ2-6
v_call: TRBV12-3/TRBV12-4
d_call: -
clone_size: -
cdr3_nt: TGTGCCAGCAGTTTGAACGTCCTGACTTTC
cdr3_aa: CASSLNVLTF

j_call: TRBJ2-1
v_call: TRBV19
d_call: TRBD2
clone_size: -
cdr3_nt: TGTGCCAGTAGTTTCCCCCCTGGTAGCGGGAGTTGGTATGAGCAGTTCTTC
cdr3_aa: CASSFPPGSGSWYEQFF

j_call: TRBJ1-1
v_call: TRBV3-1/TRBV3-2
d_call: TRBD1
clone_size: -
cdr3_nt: TGTGCCAGCAGGCTGACTCCAGGACAGGGAATAACGAACACTGAAGCTTTCTTT
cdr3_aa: CASRLTPGQGITNTEAFF

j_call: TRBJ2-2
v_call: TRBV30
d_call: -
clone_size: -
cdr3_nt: TGTGCCTGGAGTCACCTGGGAACGGCAACCGGGGAGCTGTTTTTT
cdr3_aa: CAWSHLGTATGELFF

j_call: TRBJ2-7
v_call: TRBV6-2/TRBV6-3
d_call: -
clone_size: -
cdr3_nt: TGTGCCAGCAGCCCCGGGGGCAGCCTCTACGAGCAGTACTTC
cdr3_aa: CASSPGGSLYEQYF

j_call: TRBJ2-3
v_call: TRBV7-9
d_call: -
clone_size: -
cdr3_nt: TGTGCCAGCACCCCGGGACCTTGGGGCACAGATACGCAGTATTTT
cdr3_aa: CASTPGPWGTDTQYF

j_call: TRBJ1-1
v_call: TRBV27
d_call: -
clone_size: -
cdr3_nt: TGTGCCAGCAGATCCCAGGGATTTGAAGCTTTCTTT
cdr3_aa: CASRSQGFEAFF

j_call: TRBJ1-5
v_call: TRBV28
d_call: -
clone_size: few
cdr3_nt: TGTGCCAGCAGCACAGGGCTAAATCAGCCCCAGCATTTT
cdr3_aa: CASSTGLNQPQHF

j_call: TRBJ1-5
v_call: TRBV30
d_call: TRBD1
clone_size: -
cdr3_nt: TGTGCCTGGGGACAGGGGGACAATCAGCCCCAGCATTTT
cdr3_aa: CAWGQGDNQPQHF

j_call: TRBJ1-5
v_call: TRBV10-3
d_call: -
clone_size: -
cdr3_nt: TGTGCCATCACCGCGGGTAGCAATCAGCCCCAGCATTTT
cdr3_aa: CAITAGSNQPQHF

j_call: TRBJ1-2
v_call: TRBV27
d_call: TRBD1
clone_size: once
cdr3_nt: TGTGCCAGCAGTTTAACAGGGGAAACTAACTATGGCTACACCTTC
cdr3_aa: CASSLTGETNYGYTF

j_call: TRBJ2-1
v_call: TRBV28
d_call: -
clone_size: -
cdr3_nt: TGTGCCAGCAGTTTTTCGACAGGATGGAATGAGCAGTTCTTC
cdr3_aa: CASSFSTGWNEQFF

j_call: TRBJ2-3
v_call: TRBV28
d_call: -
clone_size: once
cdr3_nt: TGTGCCAGCAGTTCCCCCGCGGGGCTGGGCACAGATACGCAGTATTTT
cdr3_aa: CASSSPAGLGTDTQYF

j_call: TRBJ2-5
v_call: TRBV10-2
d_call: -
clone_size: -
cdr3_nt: TGCGCCAGCAGTGAGTCGGACGGAGAGACCCAGTACTTC
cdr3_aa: CASSESDGETQYF

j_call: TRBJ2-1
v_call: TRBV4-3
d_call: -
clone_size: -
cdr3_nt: TGCGCCAGCAGCCAAGATAACAGCGGACTATACAATGAGCAGTTCTTC
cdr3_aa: CASSQDNSGLYNEQFF

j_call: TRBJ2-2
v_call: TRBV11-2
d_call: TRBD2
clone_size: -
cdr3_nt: TGTGCCAGCAGGGCGGTGCGGGAGTCCCACACCGGGGAGCTGTTTTTT
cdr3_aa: CASRAVRESHTGELFF

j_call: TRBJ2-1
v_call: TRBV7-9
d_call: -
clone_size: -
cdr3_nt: TGTGCCAGCCCCACAGGGAGCTCCTACAATGAGCAGTTCTTC
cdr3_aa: CASPTGSSYNEQFF

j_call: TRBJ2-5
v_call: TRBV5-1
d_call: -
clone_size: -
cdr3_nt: TGCGCCAGCAGCCCAGGGTCGGGGGACCCCCAGTACTTC
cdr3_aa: CASSPGSGDPQYF

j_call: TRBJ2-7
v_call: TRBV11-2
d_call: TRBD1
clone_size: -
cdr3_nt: TGTGCCAGCAGCCCTGCGTGGGGACAGCCCTTCGAGCAGTACTTC
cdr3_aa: CASSPAWGQPFEQYF

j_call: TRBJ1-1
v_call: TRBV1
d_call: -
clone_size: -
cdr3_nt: TGCACCAGCAGCCAAGATGAGAAGGCGGGGAACACTGAAGCTTTCTTT
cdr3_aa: CTSSQDEKAGNTEAFF

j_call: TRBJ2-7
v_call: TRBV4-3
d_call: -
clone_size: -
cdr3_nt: TGCGCCAGCAGCCAAGAATGGGGGGCGCGGGAGCAGTACTTC
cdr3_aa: CASSQEWGAREQYF

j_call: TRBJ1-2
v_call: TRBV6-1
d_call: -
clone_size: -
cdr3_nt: TGTGCCAGCAGTGAATCACCGGGACAATTCCTCTATGGCTACACCTTC
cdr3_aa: CASSESPGQFLYGYTF

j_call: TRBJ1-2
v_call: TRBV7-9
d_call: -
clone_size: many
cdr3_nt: TGTGCCAGCAGCTTAGACGGGGGCGGCTACACCTTC
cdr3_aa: CASSLDGGGYTF

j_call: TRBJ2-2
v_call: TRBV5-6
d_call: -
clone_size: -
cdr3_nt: TGTGCCAGCAGCTGGGGCCCAGGGGTTAACACCGGGGAGCTGTTTTTT
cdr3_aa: CASSWGPGVNTGELFF

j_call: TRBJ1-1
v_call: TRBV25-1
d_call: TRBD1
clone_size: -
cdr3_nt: TGTGCCAGCAGTGCGACAGGGGGTCTTACGGGGGCTTTCTTT
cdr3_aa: CASSATGGLTGAFF

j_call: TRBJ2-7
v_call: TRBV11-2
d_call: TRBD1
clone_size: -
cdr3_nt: TGTGCCAGCAGCCCAACGGGACAGGGGACTCTTGAGCAGTACTTC
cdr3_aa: CASSPTGQGTLEQYF

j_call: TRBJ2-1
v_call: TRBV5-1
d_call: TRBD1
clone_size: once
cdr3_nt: TGCGCCAGCGGAACAGGGGAAAGGAATGAGCAGTTCTTC
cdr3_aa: CASGTGERNEQFF

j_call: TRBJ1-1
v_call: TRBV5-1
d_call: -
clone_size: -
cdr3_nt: TGCGCCAGCAGCTTGGCTGACAACACTGAAGCTTTCTTT
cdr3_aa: CASSLADNTEAFF